This T cell receptor beta chain was recorded in a study of cytomegalovirus exposure and HLA in healthy donors. The wider study: Prior work identified some 120 million unique TCR beta sequences in some 200 million T cells.

Study results and limitations: There were 164 TCR beta chains listed as cytomegalovirus-associated. What a later analysis showed was that several of the most significant clusters appeared linked to common viral pathogens. Analysis performed later found approximately 17,000 TCR beta sequences associated with HLA alleles at 0.05 false discovery rate.

A single count supports this clone. The antigen is not known. Vbeta (60) and Jbeta (13) primers were used in the PCR. Sequencing was performed with immunoSEQ multiplex PCR; in TCRdb, only in-frame clones are kept and a portion is missing. The table records roughly 190,000 clones, roughly 80% of them present only once. The CDR3 consists of 13 residues. Material: PBMCs. This sequence was found in a man aged 45 to 65 in good health and CMV-seronegative. The chain couples TRBV12-1 to TRBJ1-4. TRBV12-1 has pseudogene status. CDR3 sequence: CASSYCPDEKLFF. In DNA, the CDR3 is TGTGCCAGCAGCTATTGCCCGGATGAAAAACTGTTTTTT.